The 16 T cell receptor beta chains in this list originate from one sample, sequenced in a study of blood T cell repertoires in COVID-19. Some clones are missing from TCRdb's copy, which holds only in-frame ones; the method was immunoSEQ multiplex PCR. This table has 200,000 or so clones, approximately 80% appearing once. Sequencing was done on a sample of PBMCs or T cells enriched from blood (not recorded which). The receptors were sampled from a woman aged 40 to 55 with acute COVID-19.

V and J are TRBV9 and TRBJ1-1; D gene uncertain. V lost 3 bases to trimming and J lost 1 base, with 10 bases between them. The CDR3 spans 14 residues. Germline V gene data show CDR1 as SGDLS and CDR2 as YYNGEE. This chain's CDR3 is CASSGDPRNTEAFF. The CDR3 nucleotides are TGTGCCAGCAGCGGCGATCCCCGGAACACTGAAGCTTTCTTT.

The V and J genes are TRBV6-9 and TRBJ1-6; D remains unclear. V lost 2 bases and J lost 6, with 8 bases in between. Germline lookup yields CDR1 MNHGY and CDR2 SVAAGI. This CDR3 has 14 residues. The CDR3 is CASSYKDSNSPLHF. The CDR3 DNA is TGTGCCAGCAGTTATAAGGACTCTAATTCACCCCTCCACTTT.

The chain combines TRBV7-2 with TRBJ2-5; D perhaps matches TRBD2 (5 bases). Looked up from germline, CDR1 is SGHTA and CDR2 is FQGNSA. V dropped 1 base and J dropped 1 base, with 16 bases sitting between them. The CDR3 has 17 amino acids. CDR3: CASSLVSDLAGQETQYF. As DNA, the CDR3 is TGTGCCAGCAGCTTAGTTTCTGATTTGGCGGGCCAAGAGACCCAGTACTTC.

This rearrangement joins TRBV3-1 (or the pseudogene TRBV3-2) to TRBJ1-3; TRBD1 aligns across 7 bases. This CDR3 spans 15 amino acids. Germline lookup yields CDR1 LGHDT and CDR2 YNNKEL (reference sequence). Trimming removed 4 bases from V and 4 bases from J; junction bases left unmatched: 7. CDR3 loop: CASSPNRGGGNTIYF. As DNA, the CDR3 is TGTGCCAGCAGCCCCAACAGGGGCGGGGGAAACACCATATATTTT.

The V call is TRBV19, the J call TRBJ1-2; TRBD1 matches 9 bases. Germline V gene data show CDR1 as LNHDA and CDR2 as SQIVND (reference sequence). This CDR3 has 13 residues. The J segment lost 6 bases and the V segment lost 6 bases, leaving 5 bases of the junction unmatched. CDR3 residues: CASSPGQGHGYTF. CDR3 bases: TGTGCCAGTAGCCCGGGACAGGGCCATGGCTACACCTTC.

This chain links TRBV19 with TRBJ2-3; the match to TRBD2 covers 12 bases. The junction had 8 bases not matched to a gene; V was cut back by 7 bases and J by 3 bases. The CDR3 consists of 16 residues. From germline, CDR1 is LNHDA and CDR2 SQIVND (reference sequence). This CDR3 is CASNPITSGRTDTQYF. The CDR3 DNA reads as TGTGCCAGTAACCCAATTACTAGCGGGAGGACAGATACGCAGTATTTT.

This rearrangement joins TRBV4-1 to TRBJ2-2; possibly TRBD1 for D (5 bases). V was shortened by 0 bases and J by 4 bases, with 9 bases between the two germline ends. Germline assignment: CDR1 MGHRA and CDR2 YSYEKL. The CDR3 is 15 residues long. CDR3 nucleotide sequence: TGCGCCAGCAGCCAAGAAGGGGTGCGCACCGGGGAGCTGTTTTTT. It yields the protein CASSQEGVRTGELFF.

This chain links TRBV18 with TRBJ2-3, with a weak D call TRBD1 (5 bases). The germline V and J ends were trimmed by 2 bases and 0 bases, with 9 bases remaining between them. The CDR3 sequence is 15 residues long. Per germline, CDR1 KGHSH and CDR2 LQKENI. The CDR3 spells CASSPKRQSTDTQYF. The CDR3 DNA reads TGTGCCAGCTCACCAAAGAGACAGAGCACAGATACGCAGTATTTT.

This chain links TRBV7-6 with TRBJ2-7; 7 bases are shared with TRBD2. V shed 6 bases, J shed 7 bases, and the junction held 12 bases outside the gene matches. The germline V gene has CDR1 SGHVS and CDR2 FNYEAQ. The CDR3 is 14 residues long. In nucleotides, the CDR3 is TGTGCCAGCAGTCTATCTGGGCAGGGAGGGGAGCAGTACTTC. It specifies CASSLSGQGGEQYF.

The chain employs TRBV9 and TRBJ1-1, with 7 bases that match TRBD1. Germline lookup yields CDR1 SGDLS and CDR2 YYNGEE. CDR3 length: 17 amino acids. The V and J ends lost 4 bases and 0 bases, in that order; junction bases with no gene match: 12. For the CDR3, the DNA is TGTGCCAGCAGCCCCACCGACAGGGAAAGCGTGAACACTGAAGCTTTCTTT. Translated: CASSPTDRESVNTEAFF.

This rearrangement joins TRBV12-3 or TRBV12-4 to TRBJ1-5; 7 bases align to TRBD1. The ends lost 8 bases at V and 4 bases at J; junction bases unmatched: 5. The CDR3 sequence is 13 residues long. This CDR3 is CASSTGPNQPQHF. Written as DNA, the CDR3 is TGTGCCAGCTCGACAGGGCCAAATCAGCCCCAGCATTTT.

V gene TRBV5-1 combines with J gene TRBJ2-3, with D possibly TRBD1 on 6 matching bases. CDR3 length equals 16 residues. Germline loops: CDR1 SGHRS, CDR2 YFSETQ. Trimming removed 5 bases from V and 3 bases from J, with 19 bases in between. The CDR3 here is CASRRGRGVSTDTQYF. CDR3 DNA: TGCGCCAGCAGGAGAGGCAGGGGTGTATCAACAGATACGCAGTATTTT.

The gene calls are TRBV30 and TRBJ1-3; 7 positions match TRBD1. The junction had 5 bases not matched to a gene; V was cut back by 5 bases and J by 4 bases. The CDR3 is 13 amino acids. Germline V gives CDR1 GTSNPN, CDR2 SVGIG (reference sequence). The CDR3 protein is CAWDREGGNTIYF. The CDR3 bases are TGTGCCTGGGACAGGGAAGGCGGAAACACCATATATTTT.

This chain links TRBV6-2 or TRBV6-3 with TRBJ1-2; possible D gene TRBD1, 6 bases. The germline V gene has CDR1 MNHEY and CDR2 SVGEGT. V was trimmed by 0 bases and J by 5 bases, leaving 13 bases between them. The CDR3 sequence is 15 residues long. The CDR3 DNA reads as TGTGCCAGCAGTTACTCGGGACACGGAGGATATGGCTACACCTTC. Translating it yields CASSYSGHGGYGYTF.

The chain has TRBV9 and TRBJ1-1, with a weak D call TRBD1 (6 bases). This CDR3 comprises 14 residues. Germline CDR1 SGDLS, CDR2 YYNGEE. The V gene lost 0 bases and the J gene lost 2 bases, with 8 bases spanning the gap. CDR3 residues: CASSVGTVNTEAFF. The DNA for the CDR3 is TGTGCCAGCAGCGTAGGGACAGTAAACACTGAAGCTTTCTTT.

This rearrangement joins TRBV5-8 to TRBJ1-6; tentatively, D is TRBD1 (6 bases). V lost 2 bases and J 0 bases, leaving 9 bases between the germline ends. Germline values: CDR1 SGHTS, CDR2 YDEGEE. The CDR3 runs to 16 residues. This CDR3 reads CASSFRGSSYNSPLHF. The CDR3 coding sequence is TGTGCCAGCAGCTTCAGGGGAAGCTCCTATAATTCACCCCTCCACTTT.